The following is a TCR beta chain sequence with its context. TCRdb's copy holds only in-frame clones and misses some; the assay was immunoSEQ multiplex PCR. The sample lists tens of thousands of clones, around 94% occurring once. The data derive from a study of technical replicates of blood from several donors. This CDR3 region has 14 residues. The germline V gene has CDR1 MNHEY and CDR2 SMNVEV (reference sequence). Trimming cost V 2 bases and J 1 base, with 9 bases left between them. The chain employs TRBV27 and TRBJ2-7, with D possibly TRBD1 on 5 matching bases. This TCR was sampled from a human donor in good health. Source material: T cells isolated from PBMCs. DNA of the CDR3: TGTGCCAGCAGTTTAAGTGGGGCTTCCTACGAGCAGTACTTC. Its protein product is CASSLSGASYEQYF.